This TCR beta chain is drawn from a study of response to subunit inactivated influenza vaccine. This CDR3 is built from 12 residues. V shed 5 bases and J shed 4 bases, with 6 bases lying between them. Per germline, CDR1 SEHNR and CDR2 FQNEAQ (reference sequence). TCRdb re-derived calls from the RT-PCR reads in MiXCR, one entry per CDR3 protein. This table has about 540,000 distinct CDR3 sequences, around 15% appearing once. Study findings and constraints: Only a handful of new T cells, the authors suggested, are recruited with each seasonal influenza vaccination.

This clonotype appeared many times. Its antigen is as yet unknown. This chain connects TRBV7-9 to TRBJ1-5; D gene unclear. The sequencing used PBMCs from blood, collected about 12 days after vaccination. The clonotype comes from a man in his forties or fifties who received an inactivated influenza vaccine. DNA of the CDR3: TGTGCCAGCAGCACCCTAAATCAGCCCCAGCATTTT. Its translation: CASSTLNQPQHF.